The present T cell receptor (beta chain) was sequenced within a study of T cells after yellow fever vaccination. MiXCR was run by TCRdb on the 5' RACE reads, yielding one entry per CDR3 protein. The table lists hundreds of thousands of distinct CDR3 sequences, around an eighth of them singletons. Germline CDR1 is SEHNR and CDR2 is FQNEAQ (reference sequence). Trimming removed 5 bases from V and 4 bases from J; junction bases left unmatched: 2. The CDR3 length is 14 residues. This chain joins TRBV7-9 and TRBJ2-2; 9 bases are a match to TRBD2. The receptor comes from a young man who received the YFV17D yellow fever vaccine. The starting material was PBMCs, obtained on the day of the yellow fever booster vaccination. The DNA for the CDR3 is TGTGCCAGCAGCGGGACTAGCCGCACCGGGGAGCTGTTTTTT. It codes for CASSGTSRTGELFF. The full variable domain, in which reference TRBV7-9 and TRBJ2-2 provide the parts outside the CDR3, is DTGVSQNPRHKITKRGQNVTFRCDPISEHNRLYWYRQTLGQGPEFLTYFQNEAQLEKSRLLSDRFSAERPKGSFSTLEIQRTEQGDSAMYLCASSGTSRTGELFFGEGSRLTVL.